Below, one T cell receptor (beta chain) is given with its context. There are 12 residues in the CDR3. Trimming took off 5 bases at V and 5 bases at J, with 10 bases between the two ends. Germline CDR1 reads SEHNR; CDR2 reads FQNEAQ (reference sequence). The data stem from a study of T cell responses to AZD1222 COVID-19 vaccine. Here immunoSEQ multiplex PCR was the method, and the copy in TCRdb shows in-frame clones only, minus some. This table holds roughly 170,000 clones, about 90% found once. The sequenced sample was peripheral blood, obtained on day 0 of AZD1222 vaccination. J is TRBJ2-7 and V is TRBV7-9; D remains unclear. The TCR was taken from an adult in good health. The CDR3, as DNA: TGTGCCAGCAGCCTCACGATCCACGAGCAGTACTTC. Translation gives CASSLTIHEQYF. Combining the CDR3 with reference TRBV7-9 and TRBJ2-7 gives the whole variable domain DTGVSQNPRHKITKRGQNVTFRCDPISEHNRLYWYRQTLGQGPEFLTYFQNEAQLEKSRLLSDRFSAERPKGSFSTLEIQRTEQGDSAMYLCASSLTIHEQYFGPGTRLTVT.